This T cell receptor (beta chain) was identified during a study of shared clonotypes between healthy human individuals. The overall study: The study used three CD4 naive, three CD4 memory, two CD8 naive and one CD8 memory plate per donor. Findings and limits, study-wide: The study found approximately 5% of naive CD4 clonotypes shared across a few donors. Sequencing depth was expected to affect clonotype sharing among donors. Memory subsets had estimated richness that was generally smaller than that of naive subsets.

The method was immunoSEQ multiplex PCR; TCRdb's version includes in-frame clones alone and lacks a portion of them. The top ten hold around 1.5% of the sample, which has about 960,000 clones, 76% seen once. This clone has just a few counts. As yet, its antigen is unknown. The V end was cut by 2 bases, the J end by 5 bases, with 6 bases between. The CDR3 runs to 12 residues. Germline CDR1 reads LNHDA; CDR2 reads SQIVND (reference sequence). The sequencing input was memory CD4+ T cells sorted from blood. The subset is: CD45RA-negative fraction. The rearrangement links TRBV19 to TRBJ1-1; D gene ambiguous. The receptor was isolated from a man between 18 and 35 years old in good health. The CDR3 here is CASSIKGTEAFF. CDR3 DNA sequence: TGTGCCAGTAGTATAAAGGGAACTGAAGCTTTCTTT.